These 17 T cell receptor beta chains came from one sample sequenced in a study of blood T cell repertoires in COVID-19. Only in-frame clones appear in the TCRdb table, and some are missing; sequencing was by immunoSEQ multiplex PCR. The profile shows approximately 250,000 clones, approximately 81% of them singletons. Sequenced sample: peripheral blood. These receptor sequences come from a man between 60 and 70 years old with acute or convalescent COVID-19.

CDR3 DNA sequence: TGTGCCAGCAGCGTAGTTAGCGGGAGGGCCGGAGATACGCAGTATTTT. The encoded protein is CASSVVSGRAGDTQYF. The V gene is TRBV9, the J gene TRBJ2-3, with TRBD2 matching 11 bases. Germline V gene sequence: CDR1 SGDLS, CDR2 YYNGEE. J gave up 5 bases and V 0 bases, and 5 bases lay outside the gene matches. The CDR3 sequence is 16 residues long.

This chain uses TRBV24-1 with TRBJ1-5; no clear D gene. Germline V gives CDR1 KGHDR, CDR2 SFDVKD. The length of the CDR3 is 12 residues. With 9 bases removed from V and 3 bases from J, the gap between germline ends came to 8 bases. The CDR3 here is CATRGLNQPQHF. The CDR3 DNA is TGTGCCACCCGTGGGCTCAATCAGCCCCAGCATTTT.

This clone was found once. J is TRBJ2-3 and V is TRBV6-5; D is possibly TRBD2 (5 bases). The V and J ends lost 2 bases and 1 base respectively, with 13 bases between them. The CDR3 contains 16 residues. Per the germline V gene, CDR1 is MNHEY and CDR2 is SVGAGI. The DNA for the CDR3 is TGTGCCAGCAGTTACCCACTAGAGGCCGGCACAGATACGCAGTATTTT. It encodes CASSYPLEAGTDTQYF.

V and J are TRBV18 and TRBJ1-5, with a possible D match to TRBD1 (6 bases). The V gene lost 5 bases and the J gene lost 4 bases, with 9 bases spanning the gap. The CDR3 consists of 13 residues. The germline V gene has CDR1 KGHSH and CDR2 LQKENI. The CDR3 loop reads CASSDTGNQPQHF. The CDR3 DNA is TGTGCCAGCTCAGACACAGGGAATCAGCCCCAGCATTTT.

Here the CDR3 reads CASSRIQGAEKLFF. In DNA, the CDR3 is TGTGCCAGCAGTCGCATACAGGGTGCGGAAAAACTGTTTTTT. The chain is built from TRBV6-5 and TRBJ1-4; TRBD1 is a possible D gene (6 bases). The CDR3 is made up of 14 amino acids. Deletions cut 5 bases from V and 8 bases from J, with 15 bases between. From germline, CDR1 is MNHEY and CDR2 SVGAGI.

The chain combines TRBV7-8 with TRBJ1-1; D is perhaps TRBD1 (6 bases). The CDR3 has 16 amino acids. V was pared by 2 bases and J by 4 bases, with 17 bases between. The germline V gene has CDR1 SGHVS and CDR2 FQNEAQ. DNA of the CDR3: TGTGCCAGCAGCTTAAAAAGGTGGACAGTTGGCACTGAAGCTTTCTTT. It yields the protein CASSLKRWTVGTEAFF.

The CDR3 sequence: CASSLGPAGGITEAFF. Written as DNA, the CDR3 is TGCGCCAGCAGCTTGGGCCCGGCAGGGGGCATCACTGAAGCTTTCTTT. V is TRBV5-1 and J is TRBJ1-1; 8 bases fit TRBD1. Germline loops: CDR1 SGHRS, CDR2 YFSETQ. This CDR3 comprises 16 residues. The V gene end was trimmed by 0 bases and the J gene end by 4 bases; junction bases not matched to a gene: 8. The variable domain in full, with the rest retrieved from reference TRBV5-1 and TRBJ1-1, is KAGVTQTPRYLIKTRGQQVTLSCSPISGHRSVSWYQQTPGQGLQFLFEYFSETQRNKGNFPGRFSGRQFSNSRSEMNVSTLELGDSALYLCASSLGPAGGITEAFFGQGTRLTVV.

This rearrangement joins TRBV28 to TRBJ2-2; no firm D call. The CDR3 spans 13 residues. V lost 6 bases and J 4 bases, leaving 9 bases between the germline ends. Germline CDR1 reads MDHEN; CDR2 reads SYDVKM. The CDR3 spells CASRNSATGELFF. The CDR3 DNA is TGTGCCAGCAGGAACAGTGCCACCGGGGAGCTGTTTTTT.

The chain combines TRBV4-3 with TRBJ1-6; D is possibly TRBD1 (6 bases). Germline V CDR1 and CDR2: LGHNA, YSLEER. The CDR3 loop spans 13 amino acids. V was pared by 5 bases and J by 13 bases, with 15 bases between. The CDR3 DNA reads TGCGCCAGCAGCGCGGACAGACAAAGGCCCCTCCACTTT. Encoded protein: CASSADRQRPLHF.

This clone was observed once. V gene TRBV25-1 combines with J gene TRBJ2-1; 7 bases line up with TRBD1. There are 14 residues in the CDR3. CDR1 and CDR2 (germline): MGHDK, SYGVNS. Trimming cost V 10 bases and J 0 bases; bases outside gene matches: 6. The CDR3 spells CATPGTVSYNEQFF. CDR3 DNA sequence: TGTGCCACCCCCGGGACAGTCTCCTACAATGAGCAGTTCTTC.

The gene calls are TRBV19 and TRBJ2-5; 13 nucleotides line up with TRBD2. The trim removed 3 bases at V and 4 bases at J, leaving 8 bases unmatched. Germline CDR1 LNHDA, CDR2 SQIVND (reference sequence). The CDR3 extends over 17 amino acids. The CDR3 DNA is TGTGCCAGTAGTATTGCCGGACTAGCGGGGGAGTTAGAGACCCAGTACTTC. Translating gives CASSIAGLAGELETQYF.

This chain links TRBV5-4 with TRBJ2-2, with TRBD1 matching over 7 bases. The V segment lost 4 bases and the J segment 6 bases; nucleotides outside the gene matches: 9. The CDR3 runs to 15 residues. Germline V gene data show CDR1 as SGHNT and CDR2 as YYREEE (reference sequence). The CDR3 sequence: CASSGRDSFAGELFF. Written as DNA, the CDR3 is TGTGCCAGCAGCGGCCGGGACAGTTTCGCCGGGGAGCTGTTTTTT.

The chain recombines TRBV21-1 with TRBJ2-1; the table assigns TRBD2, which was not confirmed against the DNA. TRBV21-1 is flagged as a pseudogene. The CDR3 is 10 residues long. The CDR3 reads CASTGNEQFF. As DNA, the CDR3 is TGTGCCAGCACCGGGAATGAGCAGTTCTTC.

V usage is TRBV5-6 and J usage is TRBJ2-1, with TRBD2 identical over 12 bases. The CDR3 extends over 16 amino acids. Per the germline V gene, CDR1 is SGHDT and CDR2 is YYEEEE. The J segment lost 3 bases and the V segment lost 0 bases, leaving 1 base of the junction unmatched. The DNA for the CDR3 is TGTGCCAGCAGCTTGGGACTAGCGGGAGTCTACAATGAGCAGTTCTTC. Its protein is CASSLGLAGVYNEQFF. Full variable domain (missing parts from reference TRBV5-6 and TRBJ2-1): DAGVTQSPTHLIKTRGQQVTLRCSPKSGHDTVSWYQQALGQGPQFIFQYYEEEERQRGNFPDRFSGHQFPNYSSELNVNALLLGDSALYLCASSLGLAGVYNEQFFGPGTRLTVL.

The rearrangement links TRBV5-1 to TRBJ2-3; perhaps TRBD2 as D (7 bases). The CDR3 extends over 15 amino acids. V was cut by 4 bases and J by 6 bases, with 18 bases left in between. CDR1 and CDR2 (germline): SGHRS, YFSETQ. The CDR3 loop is CASSPTGGASDTQYF. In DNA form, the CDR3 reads TGCGCCAGCAGCCCTACTGGGGGGGCCTCTGATACGCAGTATTTT.

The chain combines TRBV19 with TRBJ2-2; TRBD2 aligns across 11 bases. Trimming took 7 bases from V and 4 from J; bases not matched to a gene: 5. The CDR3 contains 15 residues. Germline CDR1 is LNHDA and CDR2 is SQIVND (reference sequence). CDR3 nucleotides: TGTGCCAGTACCTTGACTAGCGGGGTCACCGGGGAGCTGTTTTTT. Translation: CASTLTSGVTGELFF.

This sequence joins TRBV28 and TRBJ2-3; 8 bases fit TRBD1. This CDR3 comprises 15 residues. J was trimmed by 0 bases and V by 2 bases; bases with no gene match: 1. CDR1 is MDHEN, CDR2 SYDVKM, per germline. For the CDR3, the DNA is TGTGCCAGCAGTTTACAGGGGGCTAGCACAGATACGCAGTATTTT. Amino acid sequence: CASSLQGASTDTQYF.